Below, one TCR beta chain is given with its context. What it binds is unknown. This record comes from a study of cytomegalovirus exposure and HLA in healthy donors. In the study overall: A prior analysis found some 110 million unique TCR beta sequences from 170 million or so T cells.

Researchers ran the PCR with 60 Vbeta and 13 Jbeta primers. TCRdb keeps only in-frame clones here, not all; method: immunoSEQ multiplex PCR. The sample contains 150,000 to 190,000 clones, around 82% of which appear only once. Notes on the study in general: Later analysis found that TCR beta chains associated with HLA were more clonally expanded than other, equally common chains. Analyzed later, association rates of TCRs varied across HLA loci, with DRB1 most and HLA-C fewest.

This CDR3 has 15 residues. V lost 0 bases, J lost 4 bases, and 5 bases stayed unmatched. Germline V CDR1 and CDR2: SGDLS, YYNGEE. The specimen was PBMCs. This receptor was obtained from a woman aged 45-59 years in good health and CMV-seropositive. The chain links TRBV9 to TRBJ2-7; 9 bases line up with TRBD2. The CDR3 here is CASSVGAGGVYEQYF. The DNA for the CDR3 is TGTGCCAGCAGCGTAGGCGCGGGGGGGGTATACGAGCAGTACTTC.